A selection of T cell receptor beta chains follows, all from one sample in a study of T cell responses to AZD1222 COVID-19 vaccine. Assay: immunoSEQ multiplex PCR; the TCRdb copy retains only in-frame clones and omits some. Here the sample spans approximately 100,000 clones, around 90% being singletons. The sample was peripheral blood, taken 28 days after the second AZD1222 dose. The receptor source for this set is an adult who received the AZD1222 COVID-19 vaccine. The CDR3 runs from the conserved cysteine through the conserved F or W. Each record gives: D gene, V gene, clone size, J gene, CDR3 DNA, CDR3 protein. D genes are given only for firm matches. Size is omitted from some rows. Given values are once, few, many or a class for expanded clones.

>.|TRBV5-8|.|TRBJ2-2
TGTGCCAGCACCCCCCTCGAGACCCCGAACACCGGGGAGCTGTTTTTT
CASTPLETPNTGELFF
>.|TRBV7-2|.|TRBJ1-5
TGTGCCAGCAGCTTATATTTGGGGTTTGATCAGCCCCAGCATTTT
CASSLYLGFDQPQHF
>.|TRBV18|.|TRBJ1-1
TGTGCCAGCTCACGGGGAGGTGAAGCTTTCTTT
CASSRGGEAFF
>.|TRBV7-3|.|TRBJ2-2
TGTGCCAGCAGCTTAGTCCAGGGAGCCCAAACGCCAGGGGAGCTGTTTTTT
CASSLVQGAQTPGELFF
>.|TRBV5-4|.|TRBJ1-2
TGTGCCAGCAGCTTGGTAGGGACCTATGGCTACACCTTC
CASSLVGTYGYTF
>TRBD1|TRBV25-1|.|TRBJ1-3
TGTGCCAGCAGTGACCTCGGACAGGCAGCAAACACCATATATTTT
CASSDLGQAANTIYF
>.|TRBV10-3|.|TRBJ1-1
TGTGCCACGGGGCGGGGCACTGAAGCTTTCTTT
CATGRGTEAFF
>TRBD2|TRBV27|.|TRBJ2-1
TGTGCCAGCAGCCACCCTGGCGGGGGGGCCTACAATGAGCAGTTCTTC
CASSHPGGGAYNEQFF
>.|TRBV2|.|TRBJ1-4
TGTGCCAGCAGAACGACATCAACTAATGAAAAACTGTTTTTT
CASRTTSTNEKLFF
>.|TRBV29-1|.|TRBJ1-1
TGCAGCGTGGGTACTGCCATGGCTTTCTTT
CSVGTAMAFF
>TRBD2|TRBV5-5|.|TRBJ2-7
TGTGCCAGCAGCTTGGGCCTAGCGGGGGCAGCCTACGAGCAGTACTTC
CASSLGLAGAAYEQYF
>.|TRBV27|.|TRBJ2-5
TGTGCCAGCAGTTCCCTAGGGGCAAAAGAGACCCAGTACTTC
CASSSLGAKETQYF
>.|TRBV5-1|.|TRBJ2-2
TGCGCCACCAACACACAGGTCCAGGGAGGTCTCCGGACCGGGGAGCTGTTTTTT
CATNTQVQGGLRTGELFF
>.|TRBV6-5|.|TRBJ1-2
TGTGCCAGCAGGGGGGGTGATAGGGCCTTCGATGGCTACACCTTC
CASRGGDRAFDGYTF
>TRBD1|TRBV5-1|.|TRBJ2-3
TGCGCCAGCAGGACAGGGGATGATACGCAGTATTTT
CASRTGDDTQYF
>TRBD1|TRBV5-1|once|TRBJ1-2
TGCGCCAGCAGCGTGGGAAATACAGGGGCCCCCGGCTATGGCTACACCTTC
CASSVGNTGAPGYGYTF
>TRBD1|TRBV7-9|few|TRBJ2-7
TGTGCCAGCAGCCCTCGGGACAGGGTCTACGAGCAGTACTTC
CASSPRDRVYEQYF
>.|TRBV29-1|.|TRBJ2-7
TGCAGCGTTGAAGATCAGGGGACCTACGAGCAGTACTTC
CSVEDQGTYEQYF
>TRBD1|TRBV7-9|.|TRBJ1-2
TGTGCCAGCAGCTTAGGACAGGGAATCGATGGCTACACCTTC
CASSLGQGIDGYTF
>.|TRBV5-1|.|TRBJ2-1
TGCGCCAGCAGCTCTACTTTCAATGAGCAGTTCTTC
CASSSTFNEQFF
>.|TRBV12-3/TRBV12-4|once|TRBJ2-1
TGTGCCAGCAGGGAGGGCGTCTACAATGAGCAGTTCTTC
CASREGVYNEQFF
>.|TRBV6-5|.|TRBJ1-2
TGTGCCAGCAGTTACTCGACAGTTAATGGCTACACCTTC
CASSYSTVNGYTF
>.|TRBV19|.|TRBJ1-5
TGTGCCAGTAGTGTGGGACAATATAGCAATCAGCCCCAGCATTTT
CASSVGQYSNQPQHF
>.|TRBV5-8|.|TRBJ1-5
TGTGCCAGCAGCTTGGTTGGGAGGAGGAATCAGCCCCAGCATTTT
CASSLVGRRNQPQHF
>.|TRBV7-9|few|TRBJ1-6
TGTGCCAGCAGCTTAGCAAGGGAGTATAATTCACCCCTCCACTTT
CASSLAREYNSPLHF
>.|TRBV7-2|.|TRBJ1-6
TGTGCCAGCAGCCCACATGGGGCCGATTCACCCCTCCACTTT
CASSPHGADSPLHF
>.|TRBV18|.|TRBJ1-5
TGTGCCAGCTCACCCGGGGGTAATCAGCCCCAGCATTTT
CASSPGGNQPQHF
>TRBD2|TRBV5-1|.|TRBJ2-3
TGCGCCAGCAGCCAACGGACTAGCGGGGGGGCCGTGACAGATACGCAGTATTTT
CASSQRTSGGAVTDTQYF
>TRBD1|TRBV7-9|.|TRBJ1-1
TGTGCCAGCAGCGCGAGAGGGACAGGGGCCCAGATTGGCACTGAAGCTTTCTTT
CASSARGTGAQIGTEAFF